The table lists the clone carrying this TCR beta chain with a few counts. Its cognate antigen is unknown. The sample originates from a study of post-analysis software for immune sequencing data. Overall study findings and caveats: In multiple sclerosis, normalized Chao1 diversity was significantly below that of controls. Batch-mates among the samples co-clustered strongly by F measure.

Prepared TCR beta cDNA libraries contained unique molecular identifiers. TCRdb ran MiXCR on the PCR reads and lists one entry per CDR3 protein. The sample has approximately 770,000 distinct CDR3 sequences, around 45% seen once. This TCR derives from a girl under 18 with multiple sclerosis. The sample consisted of blood.

The CDR3 DNA follows: TGTGCCAGCAGTTTAGGACAGGGTCTTGGACCCCTCCACTTT. Residues: CASSLGQGLGPLHF. The chain couples TRBV27 to TRBJ1-6, with TRBD1 identical over 8 bases. The CDR3 is 14 residues long. Trimming at V came to 2 bases and at J to 12 bases, leaving 6 bases not matched to a gene. The germline V gene has CDR1 MNHEY and CDR2 SMNVEV (reference sequence).